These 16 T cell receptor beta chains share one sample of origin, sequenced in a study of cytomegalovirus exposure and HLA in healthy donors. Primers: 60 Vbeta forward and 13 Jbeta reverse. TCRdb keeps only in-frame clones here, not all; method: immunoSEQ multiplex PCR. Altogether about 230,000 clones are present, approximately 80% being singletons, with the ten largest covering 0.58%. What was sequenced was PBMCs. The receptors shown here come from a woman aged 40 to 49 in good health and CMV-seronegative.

CDR3 sequence: CASSPDERDTQYF. CDR3 sequence (DNA): TGTGCCAGCAGCCCCGATGAGAGGGATACGCAGTATTTT. The V call is TRBV11-2, the J call TRBJ2-3; D gene uncertain. The CDR3 length is 13 residues. With 5 bases removed from V and 6 bases from J, the gap between germline ends came to 12 bases. The germline gives CDR1 SGHAT, CDR2 FQNNGV.

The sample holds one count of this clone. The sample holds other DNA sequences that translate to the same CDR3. CDR3 nucleotide sequence: TGTGCCAGCAGGGACAGGGGTGAGACCCAGTACTTC. It encodes CASRDRGETQYF. The chain couples TRBV2 to TRBJ2-5, with 9 nucleotides matching TRBD1. The CDR3 loop spans 12 amino acids. V trimming: 6 bases; J trimming: 5 bases; junction bases outside the gene matches: 1. Germline loops: CDR1 SNHLY, CDR2 FYNNEI.

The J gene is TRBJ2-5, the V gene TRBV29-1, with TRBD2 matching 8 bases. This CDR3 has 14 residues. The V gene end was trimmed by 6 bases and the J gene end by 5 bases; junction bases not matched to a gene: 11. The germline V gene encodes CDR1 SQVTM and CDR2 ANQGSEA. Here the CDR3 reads CSVPRGGVEETQYF. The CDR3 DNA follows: TGCAGCGTGCCACGGGGGGGGGTGGAGGAGACCCAGTACTTC.

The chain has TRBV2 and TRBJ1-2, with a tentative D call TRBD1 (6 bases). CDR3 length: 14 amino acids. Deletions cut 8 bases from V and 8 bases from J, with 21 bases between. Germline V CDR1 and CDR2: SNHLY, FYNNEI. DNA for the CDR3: TGTGCCAGCCGCTGGACAGACGACCTTGGCGGCTACACCTTC. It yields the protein CASRWTDDLGGYTF.

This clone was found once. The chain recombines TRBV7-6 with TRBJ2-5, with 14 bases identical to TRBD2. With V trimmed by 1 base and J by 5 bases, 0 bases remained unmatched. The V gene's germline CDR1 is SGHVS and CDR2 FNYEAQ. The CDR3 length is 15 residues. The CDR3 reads CASSLGLAGGETQYF. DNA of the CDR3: TGTGCCAGCAGCTTAGGACTAGCGGGGGGGGAGACCCAGTACTTC.

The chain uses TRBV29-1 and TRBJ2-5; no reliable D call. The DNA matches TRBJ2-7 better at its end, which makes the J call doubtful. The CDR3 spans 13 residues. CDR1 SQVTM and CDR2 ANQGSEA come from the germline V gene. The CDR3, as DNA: TGCAGCGTTGAAGGGCCGGGTTCCTACGAGCAGTACTTC. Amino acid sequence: CSVEGPGSYEQYF.

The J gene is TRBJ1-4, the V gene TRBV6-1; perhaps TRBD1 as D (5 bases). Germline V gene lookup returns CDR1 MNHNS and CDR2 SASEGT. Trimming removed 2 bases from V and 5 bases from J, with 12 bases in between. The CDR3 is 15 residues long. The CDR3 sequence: CASSERGLLNEKLFF. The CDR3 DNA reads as TGTGCCAGCAGTGAAAGGGGACTCCTGAATGAAAAACTGTTTTTT.

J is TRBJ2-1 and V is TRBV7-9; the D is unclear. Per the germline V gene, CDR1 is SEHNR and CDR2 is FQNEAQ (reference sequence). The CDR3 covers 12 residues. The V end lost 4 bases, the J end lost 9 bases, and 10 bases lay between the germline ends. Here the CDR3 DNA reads TGTGCCAGCAGCTACCCACACCGTGAGCAGTTCTTC. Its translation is CASSYPHREQFF.

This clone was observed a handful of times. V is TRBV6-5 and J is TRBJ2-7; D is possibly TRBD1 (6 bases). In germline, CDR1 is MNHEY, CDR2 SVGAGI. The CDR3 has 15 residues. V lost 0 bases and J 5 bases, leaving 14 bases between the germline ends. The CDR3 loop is CASSYSRGGSDEQYF. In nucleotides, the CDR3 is TGTGCCAGCAGTTACTCGAGAGGGGGTAGTGACGAGCAGTACTTC.

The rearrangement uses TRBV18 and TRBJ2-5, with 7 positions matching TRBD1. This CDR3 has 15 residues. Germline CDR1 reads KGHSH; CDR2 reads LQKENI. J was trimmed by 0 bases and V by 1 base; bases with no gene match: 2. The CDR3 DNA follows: TGTGCCAGCTCACCACAGACAGGGTACCAAGAGACCCAGTACTTC. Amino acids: CASSPQTGYQETQYF. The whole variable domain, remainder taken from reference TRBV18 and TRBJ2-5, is NAGVMQNPRHLVRRRGQEARLRCSPMKGHSHVYWYRQLPEEGLKFMVYLQKENIIDESGMPKERFSAEFPKEGPSILRIQQVVRGDSAAYFCASSPQTGYQETQYFGPGTRLLVL.

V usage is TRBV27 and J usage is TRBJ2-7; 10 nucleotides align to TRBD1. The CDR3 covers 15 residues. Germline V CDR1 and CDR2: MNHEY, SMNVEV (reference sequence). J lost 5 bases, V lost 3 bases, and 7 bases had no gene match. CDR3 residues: CASSLGDRGFHEQYF. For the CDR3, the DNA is TGTGCCAGCAGTTTGGGGGACAGGGGCTTCCACGAGCAGTACTTC.

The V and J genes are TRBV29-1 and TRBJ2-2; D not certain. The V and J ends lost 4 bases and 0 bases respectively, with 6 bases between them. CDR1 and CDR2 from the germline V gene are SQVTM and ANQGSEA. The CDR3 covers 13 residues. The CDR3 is CSVVGANTGELFF. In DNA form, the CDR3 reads TGCAGCGTTGTGGGCGCGAACACCGGGGAGCTGTTTTTT.

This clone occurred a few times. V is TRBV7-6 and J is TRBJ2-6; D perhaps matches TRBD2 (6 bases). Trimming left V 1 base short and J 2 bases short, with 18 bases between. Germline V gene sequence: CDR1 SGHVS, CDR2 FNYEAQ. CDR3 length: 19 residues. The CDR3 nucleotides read TGTGCCAGCAGCTTAGGCTGGGAGGAGGGGACGGCTGGGGCCAACGTCCTGACTTTC. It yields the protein CASSLGWEEGTAGANVLTF.

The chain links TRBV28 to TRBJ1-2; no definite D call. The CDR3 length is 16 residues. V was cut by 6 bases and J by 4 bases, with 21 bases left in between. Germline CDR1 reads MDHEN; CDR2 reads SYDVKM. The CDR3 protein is CASSVPREPSGYGYTF. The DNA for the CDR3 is TGTGCCAGCAGCGTCCCTAGAGAGCCCTCTGGCTATGGCTACACCTTC.

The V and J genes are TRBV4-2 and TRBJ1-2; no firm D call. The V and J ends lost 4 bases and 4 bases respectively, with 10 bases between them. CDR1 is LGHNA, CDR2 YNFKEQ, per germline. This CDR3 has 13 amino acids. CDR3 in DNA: TGTGCCAGCAGCCTGCAGTCCTCCTATGGCTACACCTTC. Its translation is CASSLQSSYGYTF.

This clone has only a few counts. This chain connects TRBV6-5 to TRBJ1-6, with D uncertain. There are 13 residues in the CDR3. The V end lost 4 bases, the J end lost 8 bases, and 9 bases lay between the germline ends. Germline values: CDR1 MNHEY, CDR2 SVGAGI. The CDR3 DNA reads TGTGCCAGCAGTTCCTCGGCGGATTCACCCCTCCACTTT. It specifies CASSSSADSPLHF.